The rows below give T cell receptor beta chains drawn from one sample of a study of cytomegalovirus exposure and HLA in healthy donors. Profiling relied on immunoSEQ multiplex PCR, and the TCRdb table lists in-frame clones only, not all of them. The sample includes approximately 150,000 clones, 80% of them seen just once. The sequenced material came from PBMCs. The receptors stem from a woman aged 40-49 years in good health and CMV-seronegative. Both conserved end residues are part of each CDR3. The D gene is left open where the match is weak. Expanded clones are given a class, and other clones once, few, many or no size at all.

TRBV28,-,TRBJ2-7,-,TGTGCTTTTTGCAAGCAGAAGGCGGCATACGAGCAGTACTTC,CAFCKQKAAYEQYF
TRBV27,-,TRBJ1-2,TRBD1,TGTGCCAGCAGCCCAATGGCGGGACAGTATGGCTACACCTTC,CASSPMAGQYGYTF
TRBV6-5,-,TRBJ2-6,-,TGTGCCGCATCTCCTGGAAGCTCTGGGGCCAACGGCCTGACTTTC,CAASPGSSGANGLTF
TRBV7-6,-,TRBJ1-4,-,TGTGCCAGCAGCACCCGGGAGGGGGATGAAAAACTGTTTTTT,CASSTREGDEKLFF
TRBV5-3,-,TRBJ2-2,-,TGTGCCAGAAGCCCGACGAGTAGCGGAAACTCGAACACCGGGGAGCTGTTTTTT,CARSPTSSGNSNTGELFF
TRBV5-1,-,TRBJ2-1,TRBD2,TGCGCCAGCAGCCCGGGGGGGAGCTCCTACAATGAGCAGTTCTTC,CASSPGGSSYNEQFF
TRBV4-1,-,TRBJ2-6,-,TGCGCCAGCAGCCGTGCGGAGTTCTCTGGGGCCAACGGCCTGACTTTC,CASSRAEFSGANGLTF
TRBV19,few,TRBJ2-7,TRBD1,TGTGCCAGTAGTATCCCAGGGGGCCGCCGGTCCTACGAGCAGTACTTC,CASSIPGGRRSYEQYF
TRBV29-1,-,TRBJ2-1,-,TGCAGCGTTAGAAGGGCTAAAGGGGATGAGCAGTTCTTC,CSVRRAKGDEQFF
TRBV6-1,-,TRBJ1-5,TRBD1,TGTGCCAGCCTTAAGGGACAGCGAGAGCCCCAGCATTTT,CASLKGQREPQHF
TRBV27,-,TRBJ2-7,TRBD2,TGTGCCAGCAGTTTAGGGCCGGGGGGGGTCTACGAGCAGTACTTC,CASSLGPGGVYEQYF
TRBV7-2,-,TRBJ2-3,TRBD2,TGTGCCAGCAGCCCCGGACTAGCCACAGATACGCAGTATTTT,CASSPGLATDTQYF
TRBV6-1,few,TRBJ2-5,TRBD2,TGTGCCAGCAGTAGAATAGCGGGGGGACAAGAGACCCAGTACTTC,CASSRIAGGQETQYF
TRBV7-9,-,TRBJ1-5,-,TGTGCCAGCAGCTCGACAGACCGAAGCAATCAGCCCCAGCATTTT,CASSSTDRSNQPQHF
TRBV28,-,TRBJ1-1,-,TGTGCCAGCAGAGAGAAACTTCAGAACACTGAAGCTTTCTTT,CASREKLQNTEAFF
TRBV11-2,-,TRBJ1-4,TRBD1,TGTGCCAGCAGCACGACAGGGGGGAACGAAAAACTGTTTTTT,CASSTTGGNEKLFF
TRBV7-8,-,TRBJ2-7,-,TGTGCCAGCAGCTTCCAGGGGGGTAGATACGAGCAGTACTTC,CASSFQGGRYEQYF
TRBV7-8,-,TRBJ2-7,-,TGTGCCAGCAGCTTAGACAGAACTCATCAGTACTTC,CASSLDRTHQYF
TRBV30,-,TRBJ2-5,TRBD2,TGTGCCTGGAGTGTACTGCGGACTAGCGGGGGGGTCCAAGAGACCCAGTACTTC,CAWSVLRTSGGVQETQYF
TRBV5-6,-,TRBJ2-7,TRBD1,TGTGCCAGCAGCTTCGACAGGGGTAACGAGCAGTACTTC,CASSFDRGNEQYF
TRBV5-1,-,TRBJ1-3,-,TGCGCCAGCAGCTCCGATGGGACAAAAGGAAACACCATATATTTT,CASSSDGTKGNTIYF
TRBV27,few,TRBJ1-4,-,TGTGCCAGCAGTTTACGACTAAATAATGAAAAACTGTTTTTT,CASSLRLNNEKLFF
TRBV10-3,-,TRBJ2-5,-,TGTGCCACCTCATCCGGGGAGACCCAGTACTTC,CATSSGETQYF
TRBV6-1,-,TRBJ1-2,-,TGTGCCAGCAGTGAAGTTGGAGGTGGAGCTAACTATGGCTACACCTTC,CASSEVGGGANYGYTF
TRBV6-1,-,TRBJ1-5,TRBD1,TGTGCCAGCAGTCAACGCCGGGACAGCCCACAGCCCCAGCATTTT,CASSQRRDSPQPQHF
TRBV16,-,TRBJ2-7,-,TGTGCCAGCAGCCAATCGAGGCCAACGGTCCGCTACGAGCAGTACTTC,CASSQSRPTVRYEQYF
TRBV2,few,TRBJ2-2,TRBD1,TGTGCCAGCAGAGTCAGGGGGCACACCGGGGAGCTGTTTTTT,CASRVRGHTGELFF
TRBV30,-,TRBJ2-6,-,TGTGCCTATTCTGGGGCCAACGGCCTGACTTTC,CAYSGANGLTF
TRBV25-1,-,TRBJ2-7,TRBD1,TGTGCCAGCAGTGCCAGGGGGACCTACGAGCAGTACTTC,CASSARGTYEQYF
TRBV7-9,-,TRBJ1-1,TRBD1,TGTGCCAGCAGCTTACAACAGGGGTCCACTGAAGCTTTCTTT,CASSLQQGSTEAFF
TRBV9,few,TRBJ2-1,-,TGTGCCAGCAGCGTCGGGACACCTAACAATGAGCAGTTCTTC,CASSVGTPNNEQFF
TRBV7-7,-,TRBJ2-1,-,TGTGCCAGCAGTCCGACATTCGGTGAACTTTACAATGAGCAGTTCTTC,CASSPTFGELYNEQFF
TRBV4-1,-,TRBJ1-1,TRBD1,TGCGCCAGCGGGGACAGGTTAAGCACTGAAGCTTTCTTT,CASGDRLSTEAFF
TRBV6-5,-,TRBJ2-7,TRBD2,TGTGCCAGCAGGAGGGGCGGGAGTAGTCTTTACGAGCAGTACTTC,CASRRGGSSLYEQYF
TRBV7-2,-,TRBJ2-7,-,TGTGCCAGCAGCTTAGCTTCAACCAGTCACTTC,CASSLASTSHF
TRBV7-2,once,TRBJ2-7,-,TGTGCCAGCAGCTTTGCCGGAGGCTCCTACGAGCAGTACTTC,CASSFAGGSYEQYF
TRBV19,-,TRBJ1-4,TRBD1,TGTGCCGCAGGAGGGGGCCCGCAGTCAACTAATGAAAAACTGTTTTTT,CAAGGGPQSTNEKLFF
TRBV21-1,-,TRBJ2-7,-,TGTGCCAGCAGCAAAGTTGCCAGTTCCTACGAGCAGTACTTC,CASSKVASSYEQYF
TRBV7-3,-,TRBJ2-2,TRBD1,TGTGCCAGCAGCTCACACCCGCGGACAGGGGCCGGGGAGCTGTTTTTT,CASSSHPRTGAGELFF
TRBV27,-,TRBJ2-7,TRBD2,TGTGCCAGCAGTTTATCAGCAGCGGGGGACTACGAGCAGTACTTC,CASSLSAAGDYEQYF
TRBV15,-,TRBJ2-4,TRBD1,TGTGCCACCAGCGCGGACAGGGAGGTAGATGACATTCAGTACTTC,CATSADREVDDIQYF
TRBV7-3,-,TRBJ2-5,-,TGTGCCAGCAGCTTCCGGGGAACGGAGACCCAGTACTTC,CASSFRGTETQYF
TRBV5-4,-,TRBJ1-1,-,TGTGCCAGCACAACACGAGAGCAGGGTGGAACTGAAGCTTTCTTT,CASTTREQGGTEAFF
TRBV19,-,TRBJ2-3,TRBD1,TGTGCCAGTACCAAGGACAGGTTCAACACAGATACGCAGTATTTT,CASTKDRFNTDTQYF
TRBV6-1,-,TRBJ1-3,TRBD1,TGTGCCAGCAGTGACAGGACAGGGTGGTCCTCTGGAAACACCATATATTTT,CASSDRTGWSSGNTIYF
TRBV13,-,TRBJ1-1,TRBD1,TGTGCCAGCAGCTTAGGGACAGGGTCTTTCGGGTCTGAAGCTTTCTTT,CASSLGTGSFGSEAFF
TRBV6-1,once,TRBJ2-7,-,TGTGCCAGCAGTGTAGACAGCCAACTCTTTTACGAGCAGTACTTC,CASSVDSQLFYEQYF
TRBV6-6,-,TRBJ2-5,TRBD1,TGTGCCAGCAGTACGCTCAGGACAGGGAAAGAGACCCAGTACTTC,CASSTLRTGKETQYF
TRBV5-1,-,TRBJ2-7,TRBD2,TGCGCCAGCAGCAGAAATAGCGGGCGTACCTACGAGCAGTACTTC,CASSRNSGRTYEQYF
TRBV28,once,TRBJ2-3,-,TGTGCCAGCAGTTCGCCAGCCAGCCTTGGAGGTACGCAGTATTTT,CASSSPASLGGTQYF
TRBV19,few,TRBJ2-7,TRBD1,TGTGCCAGTAGTATTTCAGGGGGCGGCTACGAGCAGTACTTC,CASSISGGGYEQYF
TRBV5-1,-,TRBJ1-6,TRBD1,TGCGCCAGCAGCTTAGGGGGCGACGGTTCACCCCTCCACTTT,CASSLGGDGSPLHF